This T cell receptor beta chain was sequenced during a study of shared clonotypes between healthy human individuals. With V trimmed by 5 bases and J by 10 bases, 10 bases remained unmatched. Germline V gene lookup returns CDR1 SGHNT and CDR2 YENEEA. CDR3 length: 14 amino acids. Overall study findings and caveats: Sampling used blood alone; tissue repertoires probably differ.

This clone was counted only a few times. Its antigen remains unknown. Some clones are missing from TCRdb's copy, which holds only in-frame ones; the method was immunoSEQ multiplex PCR. The data show hundreds of thousands of clones, roughly 70% seen once. This rearrangement joins TRBV11-3 to TRBJ1-3; the match to TRBD1 covers 8 bases. The clonotype comes from a woman aged 25 to 39 in good health. The specimen was memory CD4+ T cells sorted from blood. Regarding subset: CD45RA-negative fraction. This CDR3 reads CASSAGTGHRTIYF. Written as DNA, the CDR3 is TGTGCCAGCAGCGCCGGGACAGGCCATCGGACCATATATTTT.